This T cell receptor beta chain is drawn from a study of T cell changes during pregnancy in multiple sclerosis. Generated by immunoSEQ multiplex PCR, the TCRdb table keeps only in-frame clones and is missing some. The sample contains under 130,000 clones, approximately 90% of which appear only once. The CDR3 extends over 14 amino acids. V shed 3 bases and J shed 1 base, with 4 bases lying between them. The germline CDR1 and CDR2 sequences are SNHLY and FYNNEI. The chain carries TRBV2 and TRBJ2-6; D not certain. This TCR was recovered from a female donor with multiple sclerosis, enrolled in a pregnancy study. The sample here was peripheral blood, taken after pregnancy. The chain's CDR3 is CASSDRSGANVLTF. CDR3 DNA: TGTGCCAGCAGTGACAGATCTGGGGCCAACGTCCTGACTTTC.